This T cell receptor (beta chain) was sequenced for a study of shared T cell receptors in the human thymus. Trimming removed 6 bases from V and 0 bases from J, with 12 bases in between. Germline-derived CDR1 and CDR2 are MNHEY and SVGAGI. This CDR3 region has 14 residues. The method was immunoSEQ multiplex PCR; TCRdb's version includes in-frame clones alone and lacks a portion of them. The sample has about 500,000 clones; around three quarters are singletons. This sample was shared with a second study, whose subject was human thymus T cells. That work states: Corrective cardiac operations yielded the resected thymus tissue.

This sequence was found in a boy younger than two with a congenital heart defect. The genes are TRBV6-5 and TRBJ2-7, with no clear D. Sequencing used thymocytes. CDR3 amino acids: CASSPLRSSYEQYF. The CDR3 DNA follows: TGTGCCAGCAGCCCCCTACGGAGCTCCTACGAGCAGTACTTC.